These T cell receptor beta chains were read from a single sample in a study of identical twins. TCRdb redid the calling of the 5' RACE reads with MiXCR, one entry per CDR3 protein. The table has 400,000 to 650,000 distinct CDR3 sequences, 22% seen once. The sample was also linked to a second study, of T cells expressing NK-cell markers.

Source material: CD4+ T cells sorted from blood. The receptors stem from a woman in her late teens or twenties in good health. Both conserved end residues are part of each CDR3. Expanded clones get a size class; other rows say once, few or many, or leave the size out.

J gene	clone size	V gene	CDR3 protein
TRBJ2-3	.	TRBV12-3/TRBV12-4	CASSLNVLAGHPSRTDTQYF
TRBJ2-7	.	TRBV6-5	CASSYSVPSGTYSYEQYF
TRBJ2-1	.	TRBV2	CAGQGAGYNEQFF
TRBJ2-1	.	TRBV6-5	CASSYGTVDNEQFF
TRBJ2-1	.	TRBV20-1	CSAWTSGRMSEYNEQFF
TRBJ2-4	.	TRBV7-2	CASMERGKNIQYF
TRBJ2-7	.	TRBV6-1	CASSRNSGTGTYEQYF
TRBJ2-5	few	TRBV20-1	CSARDTFGGYQETQYF
TRBJ2-3	few	TRBV20-1	CSAATGGAGLGQYF
TRBJ2-7	.	TRBV28	CATFGEGGLNF
TRBJ2-4	.	TRBV5-1	CAKNIQYF
TRBJ1-2	.	TRBV5-1	CASSFEARGGYTF
TRBJ1-1	.	TRBV12-3/TRBV12-4	CASSLRRGPLNTEAFF
TRBJ1-2	few	TRBV4-3	CASSHQNRPASAF
TRBJ2-1	.	TRBV9	CASSRAGGEQFF
TRBJ1-1	.	TRBV5-6	CASSSDRGNTEAFF
TRBJ2-3	.	TRBV7-2	CASSRLTSGGGRDTQYF
TRBJ1-5	few	TRBV15	CATSRSRGQGDQPQHF
TRBJ1-2	few	TRBV10-3	CAISEDLGRSYGYTF
TRBJ2-7	many	TRBV7-2	CASSLMVREEQYF
TRBJ2-7	many	TRBV6-5	CASSRGYEQYF
TRBJ1-6	few	TRBV20-1	CSASGGPFGSPLHF
TRBJ2-7	.	TRBV13	CASSSRGQLYEQYF
TRBJ2-1	few	TRBV9	CASSRDQSWEQFF
TRBJ2-3	.	TRBV7-9	CASSNIGGDPFKFTDTQYF
TRBJ2-5	many	TRBV5-1	CASSINQETQYF
TRBJ2-5	few	TRBV5-1	CASSSPRTPQETQYF